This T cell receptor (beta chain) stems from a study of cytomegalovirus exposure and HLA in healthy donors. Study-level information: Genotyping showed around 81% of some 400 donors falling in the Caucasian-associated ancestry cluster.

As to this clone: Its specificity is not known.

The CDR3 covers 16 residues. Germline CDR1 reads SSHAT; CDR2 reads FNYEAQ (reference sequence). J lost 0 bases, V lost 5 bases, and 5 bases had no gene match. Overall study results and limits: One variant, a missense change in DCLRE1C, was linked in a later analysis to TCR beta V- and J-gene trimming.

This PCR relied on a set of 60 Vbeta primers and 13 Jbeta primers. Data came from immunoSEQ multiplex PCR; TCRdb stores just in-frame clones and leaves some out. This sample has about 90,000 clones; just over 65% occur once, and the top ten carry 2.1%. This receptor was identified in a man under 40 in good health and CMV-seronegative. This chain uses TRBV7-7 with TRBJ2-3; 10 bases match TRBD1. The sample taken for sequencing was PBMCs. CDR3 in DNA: TGTGCCAGCAGCCCGTGGACAGGGGGAAGCACAGATACGCAGTATTTT. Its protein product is CASSPWTGGSTDTQYF.